The rows below give T cell receptor beta chains drawn from one sample of a study of blood T cell repertoires in COVID-19. Repertoires were generated with immunoSEQ multiplex PCR, while TCRdb's copy carries only in-frame clones and drops some. Here the sample spans roughly 350,000 clones, 85% to 90% being singletons. Sequencing input: peripheral blood. The receptor source for this set is a woman aged 45-60 years with COVID-19, enrolled during active disease. Each CDR3 is given with its conserved first and last residue. The order of the fields is clone size, D gene, J gene, V gene, CDR3 DNA, CDR3 protein. D genes are given only for firm matches. Part of the rows lack a size; the others show once, few, many or a class for expanded clones.

clone_size: .; d_call: .; j_call: TRBJ1-1; v_call: TRBV7-2; cdr3_nt: TGTGCCAGCAGCTTACGAGGTGGCACTGAAGCTTTCTTT; cdr3_aa: CASSLRGGTEAFF
clone_size: .; d_call: TRBD1; j_call: TRBJ2-1; v_call: TRBV14; cdr3_nt: TGTGCCAGCAGCCATCTGGGACAGGGGCCGACGAATGAGCAGTTCTTC; cdr3_aa: CASSHLGQGPTNEQFF
clone_size: .; d_call: .; j_call: TRBJ2-6; v_call: TRBV3-1/TRBV3-2; cdr3_nt: TGTGCCAGCAGCCAAGCAGGGGTTGGGGCCAACGTCCTGACTTTC; cdr3_aa: CASSQAGVGANVLTF
clone_size: .; d_call: TRBD1; j_call: TRBJ1-2; v_call: TRBV5-1; cdr3_nt: TGCGCCAGCAGCTCTCCGGGACAGGGAGGGGGCTACACCTTC; cdr3_aa: CASSSPGQGGGYTF
clone_size: .; d_call: TRBD1; j_call: TRBJ1-2; v_call: TRBV28; cdr3_nt: TGTGCCAGCAGTTGGGGACAGAGCTATGGCTACACCTTC; cdr3_aa: CASSWGQSYGYTF
clone_size: .; d_call: .; j_call: TRBJ1-2; v_call: TRBV6-5; cdr3_nt: TGTGCCAGCAGCCTGAACGGAGGGCGGGATGGCTACACCTTC; cdr3_aa: CASSLNGGRDGYTF
clone_size: .; d_call: .; j_call: TRBJ1-2; v_call: TRBV4-2; cdr3_nt: TGTGCCAGCAGCCAAGGATCAACCGCTAAGAGGGGCTACACCTTC; cdr3_aa: CASSQGSTAKRGYTF
clone_size: .; d_call: TRBD1; j_call: TRBJ2-7; v_call: TRBV27; cdr3_nt: TGTGCCAGCAGTTCCACAGGGGGTCCCGCCTACGAGCAGTACTTC; cdr3_aa: CASSSTGGPAYEQYF
clone_size: .; d_call: TRBD1; j_call: TRBJ1-2; v_call: TRBV29-1; cdr3_nt: TGCAGCGTTGACCGGGGACAGGGGGCGCAGGGCTACACCTTC; cdr3_aa: CSVDRGQGAQGYTF
clone_size: few; d_call: .; j_call: TRBJ1-1; v_call: TRBV6-5; cdr3_nt: TGTGCGGGCTCCCTCACAGGGAACACTGAAGCTTTCTTT; cdr3_aa: CAGSLTGNTEAFF
clone_size: .; d_call: TRBD2; j_call: TRBJ2-5; v_call: TRBV6-2/TRBV6-3; cdr3_nt: TGTGCCAGCAGTGACCGGACTAGTCAAGAGACCCAGTACTTC; cdr3_aa: CASSDRTSQETQYF
clone_size: .; d_call: .; j_call: TRBJ1-5; v_call: TRBV19; cdr3_nt: TGTGCCGTAGGAGAAGTAAATCAGCCCCAGCATTTT; cdr3_aa: CAVGEVNQPQHF
clone_size: .; d_call: .; j_call: TRBJ1-5; v_call: TRBV5-1; cdr3_nt: TGCGCCAGCAGCCCGAACGGGTATAGCAATCAGCCCCAGCATTTT; cdr3_aa: CASSPNGYSNQPQHF
clone_size: once; d_call: .; j_call: TRBJ1-1; v_call: TRBV30; cdr3_nt: TGTGCCTGGAAGGAGAATCTCGAAGCTTTCTTT; cdr3_aa: CAWKENLEAFF
clone_size: .; d_call: TRBD2; j_call: TRBJ2-2; v_call: TRBV6-1; cdr3_nt: TGTGCCAGCAGTGGACTAGCGGGAGGGCCTAGTAGCGGGGAGCTGTTTTTT; cdr3_aa: CASSGLAGGPSSGELFF
clone_size: .; d_call: TRBD2; j_call: TRBJ2-1; v_call: TRBV5-4; cdr3_nt: TGTGCCAGCAGCTTCGGCGGGGGCTCCTACAATGAGCAGTTCTTC; cdr3_aa: CASSFGGGSYNEQFF
clone_size: .; d_call: TRBD2; j_call: TRBJ2-7; v_call: TRBV7-9; cdr3_nt: TGTGCCAGCAGCTTAGGCCCTCGGAGCGGGAGCCTCAACTACGAGCAGTACTTC; cdr3_aa: CASSLGPRSGSLNYEQYF
clone_size: .; d_call: .; j_call: TRBJ1-2; v_call: TRBV21-1; cdr3_nt: TGTGCCAGCAGCAAAGCCGAAGGGACAGGGGGTTTTAACTATGGCTACACCTTC; cdr3_aa: CASSKAEGTGGFNYGYTF
clone_size: .; d_call: .; j_call: TRBJ1-2; v_call: TRBV18; cdr3_nt: TGTGCCAGCTCCCCGGGTGGGACATATGGCTACACCTTC; cdr3_aa: CASSPGGTYGYTF
clone_size: once; d_call: TRBD1; j_call: TRBJ2-2; v_call: TRBV27; cdr3_nt: TGTGCCAGCAGTTACAGGGGTTTTAACACCGGGGAGCTGTTTTTT; cdr3_aa: CASSYRGFNTGELFF
clone_size: once; d_call: TRBD1; j_call: TRBJ1-2; v_call: TRBV10-3; cdr3_nt: TGTGCCATCAGTCCGGGACAGGGGACAAATTATAACTATGGCTACACCTTC; cdr3_aa: CAISPGQGTNYNYGYTF
clone_size: .; d_call: .; j_call: TRBJ1-3; v_call: TRBV5-4; cdr3_nt: TGTGCCAGCAGCACCGACAGCCGGAACACCATATATTTT; cdr3_aa: CASSTDSRNTIYF
clone_size: .; d_call: TRBD2; j_call: TRBJ2-5; v_call: TRBV24-1; cdr3_nt: TGTGCCACCAGACCGGGGGGGAAGGGCCTAGGGGAGACCCAGTACTTC; cdr3_aa: CATRPGGKGLGETQYF
clone_size: .; d_call: TRBD1; j_call: TRBJ1-4; v_call: TRBV2; cdr3_nt: TGTGCCAGCAGTGGGACAGGGAGGAGTGAAAAACTGTTTTTT; cdr3_aa: CASSGTGRSEKLFF
clone_size: .; d_call: .; j_call: TRBJ2-1; v_call: TRBV21-1; cdr3_nt: TGTGCCAGCAGGACTAGCGGACTTTTGGCCAATGAGCAGTTCTTC; cdr3_aa: CASRTSGLLANEQFF
clone_size: .; d_call: TRBD1; j_call: TRBJ1-2; v_call: TRBV4-3; cdr3_nt: TGCGCCAGCAGCCAAGAGGGACAGGGGTTTTATGGCTACACCTTC; cdr3_aa: CASSQEGQGFYGYTF
clone_size: .; d_call: TRBD1; j_call: TRBJ2-2; v_call: TRBV6-5; cdr3_nt: TGTGCCAGCAGACGACAGGGCCCCGGGGAGCTGTTTTTT; cdr3_aa: CASRRQGPGELFF
clone_size: .; d_call: .; j_call: TRBJ1-1; v_call: TRBV21-1; cdr3_nt: TGTGCCAGCAGTCCAGGGGGCACTGAAGCTTTCTTT; cdr3_aa: CASSPGGTEAFF
clone_size: .; d_call: .; j_call: TRBJ2-1; v_call: TRBV9; cdr3_nt: TGTGCCAGCAGCGTAGCTACATGGAGCTCCTACAATGAGCAGTTCTTC; cdr3_aa: CASSVATWSSYNEQFF
clone_size: .; d_call: .; j_call: TRBJ1-2; v_call: TRBV9; cdr3_nt: TGTGCCAGCAGCGTAGCGTTGGCAGGGGCCATTTATGGCTACACCTTC; cdr3_aa: CASSVALAGAIYGYTF
clone_size: .; d_call: .; j_call: TRBJ2-7; v_call: TRBV6-1; cdr3_nt: TGTGCCAGCAGTGAAGCGACAGTCTACGAGCAGTACTTC; cdr3_aa: CASSEATVYEQYF
clone_size: .; d_call: .; j_call: TRBJ1-5; v_call: TRBV4-3; cdr3_nt: TGCGCCAGCAGCCAAGATCTTTGGGGAGGAGGTGAGGATCAGCCCCAGCATTTT; cdr3_aa: CASSQDLWGGGEDQPQHF
clone_size: .; d_call: TRBD2; j_call: TRBJ2-5; v_call: TRBV10-1; cdr3_nt: TGCGCCAGCAGTCCCGGGACTAGCGGGACAAACCAAGAGACCCAGTACTTC; cdr3_aa: CASSPGTSGTNQETQYF
clone_size: .; d_call: .; j_call: TRBJ2-7; v_call: TRBV5-4; cdr3_nt: TGTGCCAGCAGCCTCGCAAGAGGGGGTCCGAAAGGAGAGCAGTACTTC; cdr3_aa: CASSLARGGPKGEQYF
clone_size: .; d_call: TRBD1; j_call: TRBJ1-6; v_call: TRBV7-2; cdr3_nt: TGTGCCAGCAGCTTAGGAGGACAGGGGCACTCCTATAATTCACCCCTCCACTTT; cdr3_aa: CASSLGGQGHSYNSPLHF
clone_size: .; d_call: .; j_call: TRBJ1-5; v_call: TRBV2; cdr3_nt: TGTGCCAGCAGTGGTACCGAGGACAGACCAACTAATAGCAATCAGCCCCAGCATTTT; cdr3_aa: CASSGTEDRPTNSNQPQHF
clone_size: .; d_call: .; j_call: TRBJ1-2; v_call: TRBV6-1; cdr3_nt: TGTGCCAGCAGTGACCAAGGCCAGGGGTTCTATGGCTACACCTTC; cdr3_aa: CASSDQGQGFYGYTF
clone_size: .; d_call: .; j_call: TRBJ2-3; v_call: TRBV9; cdr3_nt: TGTGCCAGCAGCGAGCTCACAGATACGCAGTATTTT; cdr3_aa: CASSELTDTQYF
clone_size: .; d_call: .; j_call: TRBJ2-4; v_call: TRBV7-2; cdr3_nt: TGTGCCAGCAGCTTAGCTTCCCTAGCCAAAAACATTCAGTACTTC; cdr3_aa: CASSLASLAKNIQYF
clone_size: .; d_call: TRBD1; j_call: TRBJ1-4; v_call: TRBV7-9; cdr3_nt: TGTGCCAGCAGCCCGGGACAGGGATACGAAAAACTGTTTTTT; cdr3_aa: CASSPGQGYEKLFF
clone_size: .; d_call: TRBD2; j_call: TRBJ2-1; v_call: TRBV28; cdr3_nt: TGTGCCAGCAGTTTGGTAGCGGGGCTTAGGGGTGAGCAGTTCTTC; cdr3_aa: CASSLVAGLRGEQFF
clone_size: .; d_call: .; j_call: TRBJ1-2; v_call: TRBV30; cdr3_nt: TGTGCCTGGAGTCAGGGCCATAACTATGGCTACACCTTC; cdr3_aa: CAWSQGHNYGYTF
clone_size: .; d_call: .; j_call: TRBJ1-4; v_call: TRBV27; cdr3_nt: TGTGCCAGCAGCCTACAGGGACCTAATGAAAAACTGTTTTTT; cdr3_aa: CASSLQGPNEKLFF
clone_size: .; d_call: TRBD2; j_call: TRBJ2-1; v_call: TRBV9; cdr3_nt: TGTGCCAGCAGCGTAGGACTAGCGGGTGACAATGAGCAGTTCTTC; cdr3_aa: CASSVGLAGDNEQFF
clone_size: .; d_call: TRBD2; j_call: TRBJ2-3; v_call: TRBV25-1; cdr3_nt: TGTGCCAGCAGTGAAGGGACTAGCGGTAACACAGATACGCAGTATTTT; cdr3_aa: CASSEGTSGNTDTQYF
clone_size: few; d_call: .; j_call: TRBJ1-5; v_call: TRBV9; cdr3_nt: TGTGCCAGCAGCGTTGGGGCCTCCAATCAGCCCCAGCATTTT; cdr3_aa: CASSVGASNQPQHF
clone_size: .; d_call: TRBD2; j_call: TRBJ2-7; v_call: TRBV30; cdr3_nt: TGTGCCTGGAGTGGGACTAGCGGTTTCTACGAGCAGTACTTC; cdr3_aa: CAWSGTSGFYEQYF
clone_size: .; d_call: TRBD2; j_call: TRBJ2-1; v_call: TRBV6-2/TRBV6-3; cdr3_nt: TGTGCCAGCAGTTACTCGAGGGTAGCGGGAGTTGGTGAGCAGTTCTTC; cdr3_aa: CASSYSRVAGVGEQFF
clone_size: once; d_call: TRBD2; j_call: TRBJ2-7; v_call: TRBV5-1; cdr3_nt: TGCGCCAGCAGCAATAGCGGGGGAACCTACGAGCAGTACTTC; cdr3_aa: CASSNSGGTYEQYF
clone_size: .; d_call: TRBD2; j_call: TRBJ2-7; v_call: TRBV7-8; cdr3_nt: TGTGCCAGCAGCTTAGAGGGGACTAGAACCGAGCAGTACTTC; cdr3_aa: CASSLEGTRTEQYF
clone_size: .; d_call: .; j_call: TRBJ1-1; v_call: TRBV6-5; cdr3_nt: TGTGCCAGCAGTTACCATACAGGGTTCGGGGCTGAAGCTTTCTTT; cdr3_aa: CASSYHTGFGAEAFF
clone_size: .; d_call: .; j_call: TRBJ2-2; v_call: TRBV13; cdr3_nt: TGTGCCAGCAGCTTACGCGGGGGCACGAACACCGGGGAGCTGTTTTTT; cdr3_aa: CASSLRGGTNTGELFF
clone_size: .; d_call: .; j_call: TRBJ2-5; v_call: TRBV5-1; cdr3_nt: TGCGCCAGCAGCTCCGGGGGTGGGGAGACCCAGTACTTC; cdr3_aa: CASSSGGGETQYF
clone_size: .; d_call: .; j_call: TRBJ2-1; v_call: TRBV30; cdr3_nt: TGTGCCTGGCGGGGGATGGTAGTGAATGAGCAGTTCTTC; cdr3_aa: CAWRGMVVNEQFF
clone_size: .; d_call: .; j_call: TRBJ2-1; v_call: TRBV6-5; cdr3_nt: TGTGCCAGCAGAAGGGACTCATACAACAATGAGCAGTTCTTC; cdr3_aa: CASRRDSYNNEQFF
clone_size: few; d_call: .; j_call: TRBJ1-1; v_call: TRBV5-1; cdr3_nt: TGCGCCAGCAGCCCGACTGGGGTGGGGGAGGGTGAAGCTTTCTTT; cdr3_aa: CASSPTGVGEGEAFF
clone_size: .; d_call: TRBD2; j_call: TRBJ2-6; v_call: TRBV27; cdr3_nt: TGTGCCAGCAGTCCTTCTCTAGCGGGGTTCTCTGGGGCCAACGTCCTGACTTTC; cdr3_aa: CASSPSLAGFSGANVLTF